The clone carrying this T cell receptor beta chain showed up many times. As processed by the authors: Researchers report that nucleated cell counts were estimated from reference gene primer amplification. The data were produced by immunoSEQ multiplex PCR, yet TCRdb's version contains in-frame clones alone and is incomplete. For V, J and clone size, that table is used; D and trimming come from the DNA. The sample consists of approximately 110,000 clones, about 75% of them appearing once. These data come from a study of blood T cell repertoires in COVID-19. Germline values: CDR1 SGHNT, CDR2 YYREEE (reference sequence). This CDR3 is built from 13 residues. Trimming cost V 4 bases and J 11 bases, with 17 bases left between them.

Sequenced input: peripheral blood. The clonotype was recovered from an elderly man with acute or convalescent COVID-19. The J gene is TRBJ2-3, the V gene TRBV5-4; possible D gene TRBD2, 6 bases. The CDR3 loop reads CASSGAGRDEQYF. The CDR3 DNA sequence: TGTGCCAGCAGCGGGGCCGGGCGGGATGAGCAGTATTTT.